This T cell receptor (beta chain) was recovered during a study of blood T cell repertoires in COVID-19. About the research overall: The United States, Italy and Spain supplied acute and convalescent COVID-19 samples. In each case, the material was cDNA or gDNA derived from T cells, B-cell-depleted T cells, or PBMCs.

CDR1 is SGHNT and CDR2 is YENEEA in the germline V gene. Germline trimming cut 3 bases from V and 8 bases from J; bases unmatched to any gene: 4. This CDR3 is 13 amino acids long. In the authors' workflow: It was from reference gene primer amplification that nucleated cell counts were estimated. Clones were sequenced by immunoSEQ multiplex PCR, and TCRdb holds only the in-frame ones, with some missing. V, J and clone size reflect that table, while D and trimming were determined from the DNA. There are 200,000 to 250,000 clones in the sample; around four fifths occur only once, and over 15% lies in the top ten.

Sequenced material: peripheral blood. The chain uses TRBV11-3 and TRBJ1-2; 9 bases agree with TRBD1. This TCR derives from a woman older than 75 with active or convalescent COVID-19. CDR3 region: CASSFGDREGYTF. The CDR3 DNA follows: TGTGCCAGCAGCTTCGGGGACAGGGAAGGCTACACCTTC.